This is a list of T cell receptor beta chains from one sample in a study of T cell responses to AZD1222 COVID-19 vaccine. Sequenced by immunoSEQ multiplex PCR; TCRdb stores in-frame clones only, minus some. The repertoire holds about 66,000 clones, with about 89% as singletons. The starting material was peripheral blood, obtained 28 days after the second dose of the MenACWY control vaccine. These receptor sequences come from an adult who received the MenACWY meningococcal vaccine as a control. Each CDR3 is given with its conserved first and last residue. A clone size is listed for some rows: how often the clone was seen (once, few, many), or a class if it is expanded.

CDR3 protein: CASSFLITGVNEQFF
J gene: TRBJ2-1
clone size: NA
V gene: TRBV11-2

CDR3 protein: CASSFGARGDAIYF
J gene: TRBJ1-3
clone size: NA
V gene: TRBV6-5

CDR3 protein: CASGSLSNQPQHF
J gene: TRBJ1-5
clone size: NA
V gene: TRBV12-3/TRBV12-4

CDR3 protein: CASSLDGESYTF
J gene: TRBJ1-2
clone size: few
V gene: TRBV7-8

CDR3 protein: CASSYTPTSGITDTQYF
J gene: TRBJ2-3
clone size: NA
V gene: TRBV6-2/TRBV6-3

CDR3 protein: CASRQPGQYYGYTF
J gene: TRBJ1-2
clone size: NA
V gene: TRBV6-5

CDR3 protein: CASRPTGIENTEAFF
J gene: TRBJ1-1
clone size: NA
V gene: TRBV5-1

CDR3 protein: CASSPMGRSYEQYF
J gene: TRBJ2-7
clone size: once
V gene: TRBV18

CDR3 protein: CASSQDPGANTEAFF
J gene: TRBJ1-1
clone size: NA
V gene: TRBV3-1/TRBV3-2

CDR3 protein: CASSLLALPTDTQYF
J gene: TRBJ2-3
clone size: NA
V gene: TRBV5-1

CDR3 protein: CASSLSGITHYEQYF
J gene: TRBJ2-7
clone size: NA
V gene: TRBV27

CDR3 protein: CATSGARQAQDDGYTF
J gene: TRBJ1-2
clone size: NA
V gene: TRBV24-1

CDR3 protein: CASSLDWQETQYF
J gene: TRBJ2-5
clone size: once
V gene: TRBV6-5

CDR3 protein: CASSLLTGGTEAFF
J gene: TRBJ1-1
clone size: NA
V gene: TRBV14

CDR3 protein: CASSLFGVPNEKLFF
J gene: TRBJ1-4
clone size: few
V gene: TRBV5-6

CDR3 protein: CASSWDTYSPLHF
J gene: TRBJ1-6
clone size: NA
V gene: TRBV6-2/TRBV6-3

CDR3 protein: CASSLLAGAEEQYF
J gene: TRBJ2-7
clone size: NA
V gene: TRBV27

CDR3 protein: CASSSGRAYEQYF
J gene: TRBJ2-7
clone size: NA
V gene: TRBV7-2

CDR3 protein: CASSRAGRGSYEQYF
J gene: TRBJ2-7
clone size: NA
V gene: TRBV3-1/TRBV3-2

CDR3 protein: CASSIGQVNTGELFF
J gene: TRBJ2-2
clone size: NA
V gene: TRBV5-1

CDR3 protein: CASSQVSGGSSYNEQFF
J gene: TRBJ2-1
clone size: NA
V gene: TRBV4-2

CDR3 protein: CASSPFFQGGQTEAFF
J gene: TRBJ1-1
clone size: NA
V gene: TRBV18

CDR3 protein: CASSVDSGVYGYTF
J gene: TRBJ1-2
clone size: NA
V gene: TRBV9

CDR3 protein: CASSHERTSGEKLFF
J gene: TRBJ1-4
clone size: NA
V gene: TRBV3-1/TRBV3-2

CDR3 protein: CASSPSGSLGNEQYF
J gene: TRBJ2-7
clone size: NA
V gene: TRBV7-2

CDR3 protein: CATSRDKETQYF
J gene: TRBJ2-5
clone size: NA
V gene: TRBV15